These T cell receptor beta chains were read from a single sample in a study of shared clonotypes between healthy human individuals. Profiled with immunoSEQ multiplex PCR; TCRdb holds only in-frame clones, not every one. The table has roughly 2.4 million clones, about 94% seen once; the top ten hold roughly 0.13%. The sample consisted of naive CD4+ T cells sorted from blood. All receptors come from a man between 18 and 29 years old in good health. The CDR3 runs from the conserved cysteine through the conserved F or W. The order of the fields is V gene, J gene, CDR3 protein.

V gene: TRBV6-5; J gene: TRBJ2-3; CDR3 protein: CASSRGQGADTQYF
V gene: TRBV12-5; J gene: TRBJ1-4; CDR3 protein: CASGPPDWEKLFF
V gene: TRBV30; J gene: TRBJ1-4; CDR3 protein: CAWSRTGVEKLFF
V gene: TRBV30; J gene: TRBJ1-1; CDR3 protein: CAWSNRGAFF
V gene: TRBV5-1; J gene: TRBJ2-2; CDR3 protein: CASSLSAGPGGGELFF
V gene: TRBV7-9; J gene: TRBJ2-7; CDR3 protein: CASQSDRDSLEQYF
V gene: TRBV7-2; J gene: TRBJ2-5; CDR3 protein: CASSLDPGPGETQYF
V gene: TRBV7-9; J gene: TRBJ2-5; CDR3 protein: CASSLLGWVTDQETQYF
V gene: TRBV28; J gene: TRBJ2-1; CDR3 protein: CASSFGGGPSSYNEQFF
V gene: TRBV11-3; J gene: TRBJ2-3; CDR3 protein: CASSLWFGDTQYF
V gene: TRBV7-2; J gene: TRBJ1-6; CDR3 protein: CASSQQGGNSPLHF
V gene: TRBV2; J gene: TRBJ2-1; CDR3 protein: CATTGGGYNEQFF
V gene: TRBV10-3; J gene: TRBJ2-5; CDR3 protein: CAINPGQGRETQYF
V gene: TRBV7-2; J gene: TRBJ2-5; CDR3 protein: CASSQEWIPQETQYF